A single sample gave rise to the 5 T cell receptor beta chains below, sequenced in a study of prognosis after radiotherapy for stage I lung cancer. CDR3 of TCR beta was amplified from genomic DNA via a two-round multiplex PCR. During first-round PCR, primers specific to each TRBV and TRBJ gene were used. TCRdb independently ran MiXCR on the multiplex PCR reads; one entry per CDR3 protein. The table shows about 17,000 distinct CDR3 sequences, with approximately 15% occurring only once. Sample: PBMCs, taken before or after stereotactic body radiation therapy (not recorded which). These receptors were obtained from a donor aged 50 or older with non-small cell lung cancer.

This clonotype was observed many times. The chain uses TRBV7-2 and TRBJ1-2, with 11 bases that match TRBD1. CDR3 length: 15 amino acids. Germline CDR1 is SGHTA and CDR2 is FQGNSA. J was trimmed by 5 bases and V by 1 base; bases with no gene match: 3. CDR3 nucleotide sequence: TGTGCCAGCAGCTTAGGGACAGGGGGCTTGTATGGCTACACCTTC. Translated: CASSLGTGGLYGYTF.

This clonotype was detected many times. The chain combines TRBV12-3 or TRBV12-4 with TRBJ2-7; a weak D match, TRBD1 (7 bases). This CDR3 contains 14 residues. Trimming removed 5 bases at V and 3 bases at J, with 14 bases between. DNA for the CDR3: TGTGCCAGCAGTACAGGGGAGGCCGACTACGAGCAGTACTTC. It yields the protein CASSTGEADYEQYF.

This clonotype was recorded many times. This chain connects TRBV6-1 to TRBJ1-2, with D possibly being TRBD1 (6 bases). Trimming shortened V by 5 bases and J by 6 bases, and 16 bases separated the two germline ends. The CDR3 consists of 14 residues. The germline V gene has CDR1 MNHNS and CDR2 SASEGT. Here the CDR3 DNA reads TGTGCCAGCAGTAAAATCAGCAGGGGAGATGGCTACACCTTC. This codes for CASSKISRGDGYTF.

This clonotype was seen many times. The V call is TRBV24-1, the J call TRBJ2-6, with D uncertain. This CDR3 has 17 residues. V was pared by 11 bases and J by 0 bases, with 19 bases between. Per germline, CDR1 KGHDR and CDR2 SFDVKD. Here the CDR3 reads CARPTVEPSSGANVLTF. The DNA for the CDR3 is TGTGCCAGACCTACGGTTGAACCAAGCTCTGGGGCCAACGTCCTGACTTTC.

At least ten counts were recorded for this clonotype. The V call is TRBV29-1, the J call TRBJ2-1; 11 bases fit TRBD2. The CDR3 totals 16 residues. The V gene's germline CDR1 is SQVTM and CDR2 ANQGSEA. With V trimmed by 3 bases and J by 3 bases, 7 bases remained unmatched. The DNA of the CDR3 is TGCAGCGTTGATCTCCAAACTAGCGGGAGCTACAATGAGCAGTTCTTC. It is translated as CSVDLQTSGSYNEQFF.